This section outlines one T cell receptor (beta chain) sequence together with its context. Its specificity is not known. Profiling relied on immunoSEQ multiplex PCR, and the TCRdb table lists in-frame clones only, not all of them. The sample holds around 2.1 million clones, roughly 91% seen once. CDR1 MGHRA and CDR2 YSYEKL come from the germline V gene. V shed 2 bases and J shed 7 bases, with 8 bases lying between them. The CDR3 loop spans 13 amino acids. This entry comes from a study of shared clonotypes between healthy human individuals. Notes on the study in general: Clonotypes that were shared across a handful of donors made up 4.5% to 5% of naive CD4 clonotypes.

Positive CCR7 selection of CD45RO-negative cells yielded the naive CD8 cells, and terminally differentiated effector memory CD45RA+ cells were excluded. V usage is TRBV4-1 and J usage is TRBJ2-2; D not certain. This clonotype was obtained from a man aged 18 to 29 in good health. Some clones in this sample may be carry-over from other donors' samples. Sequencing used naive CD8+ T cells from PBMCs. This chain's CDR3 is CASSQFSDGELFF. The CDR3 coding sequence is TGCGCCAGCAGCCAATTCAGTGACGGGGAGCTGTTTTTT.